Below, one T cell receptor beta chain is given with its context. TCRdb's copy holds only in-frame clones and misses some; the assay was immunoSEQ multiplex PCR. The sample yields over 45,000 clones, about 90% seen once. The data stem from a study of memory CD8 T cells in hepatitis C reinfection. Turning to the study itself: A couple of donors resolved primary infection, then developed chronic reinfection.

This sample's time point: pre-reinfection, 55 to 20 weeks before reinfection detection. The sorted cells went straight to TCR sequencing with no prior in vitro expansion. A couple of donors provided sorted CD3+ CD8+ CD45RO- naive CD8 T cells at all three reinfection time points. CDR3 length equals 16 residues. CDR1 and CDR2 (germline): MNHEY, SMNVEV (reference sequence). Trimming removed 2 bases from V and 2 bases from J, with 16 bases in between. V usage is TRBV27 and J usage is TRBJ2-7; tentative D call: TRBD1 (6 bases). This receptor was identified in a man between 18 and 29 years old with hepatitis C virus infection. The sequencing sample was made of naive CD8+ T cells sorted from blood. The CDR3: CASSLSWYRVPYEQYF. The CDR3 DNA reads TGTGCCAGCAGTTTAAGTTGGTACAGGGTACCCTACGAGCAGTACTTC.